The following is a TCR beta chain sequence with its context. Its antigen is currently unknown. These data are taken from a study of cytomegalovirus exposure and HLA in healthy donors. Study outcomes and limitations: Later, an analysis showed that TCR beta chains associated with HLA were more clonally expanded than others that were equally common. Apparent HLA restriction characterized most CMV-associated TCR beta chains in a later analysis. Reported results showed that the classifier diagnosed cytomegalovirus status with high specificity and sensitivity.

PCR primers comprised 60 Vbeta and 13 Jbeta primers. The data were produced by immunoSEQ multiplex PCR, yet TCRdb's version contains in-frame clones alone and is incomplete. Of 50,000 to 65,000 clones in the sample, 73% are singletons; the top ten hold approximately 2.7%. Trimming pared 4 bases from V and 3 bases from J, leaving 16 bases between. CDR1 is SGHRS, CDR2 YFSETQ, per germline. This CDR3 is built from 15 residues. The TCR comes from a man between 18 and 35 years old in good health and CMV-seronegative. The rearrangement joins TRBV5-1 to TRBJ1-1, with D uncertain. Sequenced: PBMCs. This chain's CDR3 is CASSVGTGRDTEAFF. The CDR3 nucleotides are TGCGCCAGCAGCGTAGGTACGGGGAGGGACACTGAAGCTTTCTTT.